What follows is one T cell receptor beta chain and its context. Its antigen is currently not known. The record has no base qualities; no much larger clone is one base away. The label giving this sample's time point can be read as: about 28 days (+/-7) after the second vaccine dose. AZD1222 recipients given second doses at about 4 weeks or at about 12 weeks were pooled, since spike-specific TCR depth and breadth were not found to differ between the two schedules. Vaccinee samples were obtained from the UK trials COV001 and COV002, which included a single-blind randomized controlled phase 2/3 trial of AZD1222 (ChAdOx1 nCoV-19) in healthy adults. For TCRbeta chain sequencing, PBMC samples from trial participants were taken at day 0 and at day 28 after the second dose. The data belong to a study of T cell responses to AZD1222 COVID-19 vaccine (dated by TCRdb to the early 2020s). About the investigation overall: TCR sequencing was performed for 230 to 250 trial participants, of whom some 200 were given two doses of AZD1222 and 26 were given two doses of MenACWY control vaccine. Trial participants were enrolled by age into subgroups of 18-55, 56-69 and 70-plus years, and around 150, 28 and 57 TCR-sequenced participants, respectively, were included in these subgroups.

On the study overall, not on this receptor specifically: Participants were mostly white British and included more females than males, and it was suggested by the authors that clonal diversity may have been underestimated. Conclusions about previously exposed vaccinees are limited, since just 6 or 7 AZD1222 recipients were seropositive for SARS-CoV-2 at baseline. In the small 56-69-year group, the increase in depth fell short of significance, most likely because of low power. Because no day 14 peak-response samples were available, the repertoires could be characterized only after the peak T cell response. Reportedly, close to half of the unique spike-specific TCRs recognized epitopes lying outside the regions that are mutated in the B.1.351 and B.1.1.7 variants. After two AZD1222 doses, both the breadth and the depth of spike-specific TCRs were significantly higher than at day 0 and than in MenACWY recipients. Vaccine-associated CD4 TCRs spanned the whole spike protein, with dominant responses in regions 160-218 and 743-854.

The CDR3 regions of human TCRbeta chains were analyzed by immunosequencing. The paper's data handling went like this. TCRs in the repertoires were matched against a reference library of SARS-CoV-2-specific TCRs that had been generated with the MIRA antigen-specificity platform. Breadth was defined as the fraction of unique TCRs that were SARS-CoV-2-associated, and depth was defined as the fraction of total T cells that were SARS-CoV-2-associated. Using the MIRA data, each spike-specific TCR was mapped to the spike region that the TCR reacts to and placed in a CD4 or CD8 class. Log10-transformed breadth and depth values were compared by one-way ANOVA with Sidak's multiple comparisons tests. This is the immuneACCESS table as TCRdb keeps it, with only in-frame sequences that have V and J called. A part of the clones is gone; compared with another copy, unresolved V genes explain less than half, and the rest is unexplained. The D gene and trimming were derived from the DNA, and the V and J assignments and clone size from that table. Present in this sample are 95,000 to 100,000 clones, 88% of which were seen just once. The ten largest clones take up 15% to 20% of the sample.

Trimming removed 4 bases from V and 0 bases from J; the gene matches leave 4 bases unexplained. The germline V gene (reference sequence) yields SGHNT for CDR1 and YYREEE for CDR2. The CDR3 runs 16 amino acids, cysteine and phenylalanine included. Just CDR3 DNA is preserved here, 48 bases in frame from base 1. The sample here was peripheral blood, taken 28 days after the second AZD1222 dose. The chain joins TRBV5-4 to TRBJ1-1; 12 bases in the middle match TRBD1. The sequence was collected from an adult who received the AZD1222 COVID-19 vaccine. CDR3 reads: CASSRGQGAMNTEAFF. The DNA is as follows: TGTGCCAGCAGCCGGGGACAGGGGGCCATGAACACTGAAGCTTTCTTT.